These T cell receptor beta chains were read from a single sample in a study of OX40 agonist ivuxolimab in advanced cancers. The protocol was immunoSEQ multiplex PCR, while the TCRdb copy is restricted to in-frame clones and leaves out a portion. This table holds around 60,000 clones, 85% found once. This sample comprised CD4+ or CD8+ T cells sorted from blood, obtained in a trial of the OX40 agonist ivuxolimab. These receptors were obtained from an adult with an advanced solid tumor such as melanoma, head and neck, liver or kidney cancer. Both conserved end residues are part of each CDR3. The order of the fields is clone size, D gene, J gene, V gene, CDR3 protein, CDR3 DNA. D genes are given only for firm matches. Part of the rows lack a size; the others show once, few, many or a class for expanded clones.

>once|TRBD1|TRBJ2-7|TRBV5-5
CASSRQGFDEQYF
TGTGCCAGCAGCCGACAGGGGTTCGACGAGCAGTACTTC
>-|TRBD1|TRBJ1-1|TRBV25-1
CASSLTGESRNTEAFF
TGTGCCAGCAGTTTGACAGGGGAATCTAGGAACACTGAAGCTTTCTTT
>-|TRBD2|TRBJ2-1|TRBV6-1
CASSDGGGATGNEQFF
TGTGCCAGCAGTGACGGCGGGGGGGCCACGGGGAATGAGCAGTTCTTC
>-|TRBD2|TRBJ2-1|TRBV2
CASRDGRASGRNEQFF
TGTGCCAGCCGGGACGGCAGGGCTAGCGGGAGAAATGAGCAGTTCTTC
>-|-|TRBJ1-5|TRBV5-6
CASSLFWPNSNQPQHF
TGTGCCAGCAGCTTGTTCTGGCCGAATAGCAATCAGCCCCAGCATTTT
>-|-|TRBJ2-3|TRBV29-1
CSVKSEGLNTDTQYF
TGCAGCGTTAAGTCGGAAGGTTTAAACACAGATACGCAGTATTTT
>-|-|TRBJ2-7|TRBV18
CASSPGAVSSYEQYF
TGTGCCAGCTCACCCGGCGCAGTGAGCTCCTACGAGCAGTACTTC
>-|TRBD2|TRBJ2-1|TRBV19
CASSGTSGDNEQFF
TGTGCCAGTAGTGGGACTAGCGGGGACAATGAGCAGTTCTTC
>-|TRBD2|TRBJ2-7|TRBV5-1
CASSLELAGGEQYF
TGCGCCAGCAGCTTGGAACTAGCGGGAGGCGAGCAGTACTTC
>many|-|TRBJ1-1|TRBV19
CASSKRVFGTEAFF
TGTGCCAGTAGTAAGAGAGTTTTCGGCACTGAAGCTTTCTTT
>-|-|TRBJ2-7|TRBV18
CASSALGVRGYEQYF
TGTGCCAGCTCAGCGCTGGGGGTACGAGGCTACGAGCAGTACTTC
>few|-|TRBJ1-6|TRBV6-6
CASTPSRGNSPLHF
TGTGCCAGCACCCCCTCGCGGGGAAATTCACCCCTCCACTTT
>once|-|TRBJ1-2|TRBV5-1
CASSQMGADGYTF
TGCGCCAGCAGCCAAATGGGGGCTGATGGCTACACCTTC
>once|TRBD2|TRBJ2-1|TRBV4-2
CASSQGLAGGGGEQFF
TGTGCCAGCAGCCAAGGGCTAGCGGGAGGCGGCGGTGAGCAGTTCTTC
>once|-|TRBJ2-2|TRBV2
CASSDWQGINTGELFF
TGTGCCAGCAGTGACTGGCAGGGCATTAACACCGGGGAGCTGTTTTTT
>-|-|TRBJ1-4|TRBV11-2
CASTALGFDEKLFF
TGTGCCAGCACCGCCTTGGGGTTTGATGAAAAACTGTTTTTT
>-|TRBD2|TRBJ2-7|TRBV6-5
CASRQAGGQLMEQYF
TGTGCCAGCAGGCAAGCGGGAGGTCAATTAATGGAGCAGTACTTC
>-|TRBD2|TRBJ2-1|TRBV9
CASSETSGYNEQFF
TGTGCCAGCAGCGAGACTAGCGGTTACAATGAGCAGTTCTTC
>-|TRBD2|TRBJ2-5|TRBV7-9
CASSLEGGRGLQETQYF
TGTGCCAGCAGCCTCGAGGGCGGGAGGGGCCTCCAAGAGACCCAGTACTTC
>-|-|TRBJ2-2|TRBV7-8
CASSLVDVRSGELFF
TGTGCCAGCAGCTTAGTGGATGTGCGGTCCGGGGAGCTGTTTTTT
>-|-|TRBJ2-2|TRBV5-6
CASSLVPGNTGELFF
TGTGCCAGCAGCTTGGTTCCGGGAAACACCGGGGAGCTGTTTTTT
>-|-|TRBJ2-7|TRBV5-6
CASSPNSYEQYF
TGTGCCAGCAGCCCAAACTCCTACGAGCAGTACTTC
>-|TRBD2|TRBJ2-7|TRBV5-1
CASSFEAGYYEQYF
TGCGCCAGCAGCTTTGAAGCGGGGTACTACGAGCAGTACTTC